The 2 T cell receptor beta chains reported below all come from one sample, sequenced in a study of blood T cell repertoires in COVID-19. This table comes from immunoSEQ multiplex PCR, and its TCRdb copy is limited to in-frame clones, with some not included. This sample yields 200,000 to 250,000 clones, of which about 86% are seen a single time; roughly 2.2% belongs to the top ten. Material: peripheral blood. These receptors were taken from a woman in her forties or fifties with acute or convalescent COVID-19.

V is TRBV6-4 and J is TRBJ1-2; D is possibly TRBD1 (6 bases). The CDR3 length is 14 residues. The V and J ends lost 0 bases and 6 bases respectively, with 11 bases between them. CDR1 is MRHNA, CDR2 SNTAGT, per germline. The CDR3 DNA is TGTGCCAGCAGTGACTCGGGAGGGGGGAATGGCTACACCTTC. This sequence encodes CASSDSGGGNGYTF.

The chain employs TRBV5-5 and TRBJ2-7, with 9 bases that match TRBD1. The CDR3 extends over 16 amino acids. J lost 6 bases, V lost 4 bases, and 14 bases had no gene match. Germline V CDR1 and CDR2: SGHKS, YYEKEE (reference sequence). The DNA of the CDR3 is TGTGCCAGCAGCCTCTCCCCGGGACAGGGTCCGGGCGAGCAGTACTTC. Translated, it gives CASSLSPGQGPGEQYF.